This T cell receptor (beta chain) was recorded in a study of OX40 agonist ivuxolimab in advanced cancers. Repertoires were generated with immunoSEQ multiplex PCR, while TCRdb's copy carries only in-frame clones and drops some. This table holds about 88,000 clones, 87% found once. For this clone: What it recognizes is unknown.

The CDR3 is 20 amino acids. In germline, CDR1 is LNHDA, CDR2 SQIVND (reference sequence). The trim removed 3 bases at V and 6 bases at J, leaving 17 bases unmatched. Study results and caveats: At 0.1 to 3.0 mg/kg, CD4+ and CD8+ blood T cells expanded clonally by week 6.

V gene TRBV19 combines with J gene TRBJ2-2, with 12 positions matching TRBD2. The sequencing here drew on CD4+ or CD8+ T cells sorted from blood, taken in a trial of the OX40 agonist ivuxolimab. The sequence was collected from an adult with an advanced solid tumor such as melanoma, head and neck, liver or kidney cancer. The chain's CDR3 is CASSINFPLAGGPRAGELFF. The CDR3 DNA sequence: TGTGCCAGTAGTATCAATTTTCCACTAGCGGGGGGTCCGAGGGCCGGGGAGCTGTTTTTT.